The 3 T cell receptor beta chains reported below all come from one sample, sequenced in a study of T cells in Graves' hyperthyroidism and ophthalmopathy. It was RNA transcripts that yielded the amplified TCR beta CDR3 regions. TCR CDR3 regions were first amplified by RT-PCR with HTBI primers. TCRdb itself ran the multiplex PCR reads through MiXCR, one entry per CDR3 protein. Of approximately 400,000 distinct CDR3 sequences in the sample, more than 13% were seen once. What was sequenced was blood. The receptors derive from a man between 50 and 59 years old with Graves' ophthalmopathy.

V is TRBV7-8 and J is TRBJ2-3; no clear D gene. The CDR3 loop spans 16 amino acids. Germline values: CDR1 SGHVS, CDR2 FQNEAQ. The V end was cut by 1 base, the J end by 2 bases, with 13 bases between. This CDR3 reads CASSLVGGATTDTQYF. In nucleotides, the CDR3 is TGTGCCAGCAGCTTAGTAGGCGGAGCAACCACAGATACGCAGTATTTT. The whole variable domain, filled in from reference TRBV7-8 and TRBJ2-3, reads GAGVSQSPRYKVAKRGQDVALRCDPISGHVSLFWYQQALGQGPEFLTYFQNEAQLDKSGLPSDRFFAERPEGSVSTLKIQRTQQEDSAVYLCASSLVGGATTDTQYFGPGTRLTVL.

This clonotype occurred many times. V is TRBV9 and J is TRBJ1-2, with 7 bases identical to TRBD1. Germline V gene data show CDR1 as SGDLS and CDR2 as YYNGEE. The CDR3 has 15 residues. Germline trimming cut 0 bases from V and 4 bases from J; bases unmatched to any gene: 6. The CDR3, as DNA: TGTGCCAGCAGCGTAGCTACAGGGGCACTCTATGGCTACACCTTC. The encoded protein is CASSVATGALYGYTF.

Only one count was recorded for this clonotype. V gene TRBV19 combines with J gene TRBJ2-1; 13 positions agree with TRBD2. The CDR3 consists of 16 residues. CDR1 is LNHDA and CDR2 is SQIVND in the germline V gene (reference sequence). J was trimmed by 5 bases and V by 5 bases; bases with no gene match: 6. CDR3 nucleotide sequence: TGTGCCAGTAGTCCGGGACTAGCGGGGACAAACAATGAGCAGTTCTTC. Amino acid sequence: CASSPGLAGTNNEQFF.